The clone carrying this T cell receptor (beta chain) showed up just a few times. Memory CD4+ T cells were sorted as CD4+CD45RO+CD25- cells. TCRdb re-analysed the 5' RACE reads in MiXCR, keeping a single row per CDR3 protein. The data contain tens of thousands of distinct CDR3 sequences, about 28% of them singletons. J lost 9 bases, V lost 6 bases, and 7 bases had no gene match. Germline CDR1 ENHRY, CDR2 SYGVKD. This CDR3 comprises 15 residues. The source material was tumor-infiltrating memory CD4+ T cells sorted from the breast tumor. Subset defined: memory CD4+ T cells, CD4+CD45RO+CD25-. The chain links TRBV10-3 to TRBJ1-6; TRBD1 matches 11 bases. The sequence was collected from a female donor with breast cancer. DNA for the CDR3: TGTGCCATCAGCGGGGACAGGGGGTCACTTTCACCCCTCCACTTT. This encodes CAISGDRGSLSPLHF.